These 25 T cell receptor beta chains came from one sample sequenced in a study of prognosis after radiotherapy for stage I lung cancer. The authors amplified TCR beta CDR3 from genomic DNA using two-round multiplex PCR. Each TRBV and TRBJ gene had its own primer in the first PCR round. TCRdb independently ran MiXCR on the multiplex PCR reads; one entry per CDR3 protein. The repertoire includes roughly 25,000 distinct CDR3 sequences, 30% of them detected once, and about a third sits in the top ten. The sequencing here drew on PBMCs, taken before or after stereotactic body radiation therapy (not recorded which). The receptors originated from a donor over 45 with non-small cell lung cancer.

This chain uses TRBV5-1 with TRBJ2-7, with 9 bases identical to TRBD2. The CDR3 contains 17 residues. Trimming cost V 0 bases and J 5 bases; bases outside gene matches: 12. CDR1 and CDR2 (germline): SGHRS, YFSETQ. CDR3 sequence (DNA): TGCGCCAGCAGCTTGGGTGTAGCGGGAGTACGAAGAGACGAGCAGTACTTC. This gives the protein CASSLGVAGVRRDEQYF.

This clonotype was picked up many times. CDR3 in amino acids: CASSLRLTVGTDTQYF. In nucleotides, the CDR3 is TGTGCCAGCAGCTTACGTCTCACGGTGGGAACAGATACGCAGTATTTT. The chain has TRBV11-2 and TRBJ2-3; no clear D gene. Trimming took 2 bases from V and 3 from J, leaving 15 bases between them. Germline CDR1 SGHAT, CDR2 FQNNGV. CDR3 size: 16 residues.

In this sample, this clonotype turned up many times. The genes are TRBV19 and TRBJ2-1; TRBD1 aligns across 7 bases. V was pared by 6 bases and J by 6 bases, with 11 bases of the junction left unmatched. The CDR3 loop spans 15 amino acids. Germline V lookup: CDR1 LNHDA, CDR2 SQIVND (reference sequence). The chain's CDR3 is CASRIERGQGNEQFF. DNA of the CDR3: TGTGCCAGTAGAATTGAAAGGGGGCAGGGCAATGAGCAGTTCTTC.

This clonotype was recorded many times. The CDR3 sequence: CASSLRGILSGNTIYF. CDR3 coding DNA: TGTGCCAGCAGCTTAAGGGGGATTCTCTCTGGAAACACCATATATTTT. This chain connects TRBV7-2 to TRBJ1-3, with D maybe TRBD1 (6 bases). Germline lookup yields CDR1 SGHTA and CDR2 FQGNSA. The CDR3 runs 16 residues. The germline V and J ends were trimmed by 2 bases and 0 bases, with 11 bases remaining between them.

The rearrangement uses TRBV6-1 and TRBJ2-2, with D possibly matching TRBD1 (6 bases). The germline CDR1 and CDR2 sequences are MNHNS and SASEGT. This CDR3 is 14 amino acids long. V was trimmed by 5 bases and J by 7 bases, leaving 14 bases between them. The CDR3 region has the DNA TGTGCCAGCAGTACATACAGGGCCGGCGGGGAGCTGTTTTTT. Translated, it gives CASSTYRAGGELFF.

Comment on this clonotype: Since a far larger clone is one base different, this is likely a read error. This rearrangement joins TRBV6-4 to TRBJ2-2; 10 bases are a match to TRBD1. CDR1 and CDR2 from the germline V gene are MRHNA and SNTAGT. With V trimmed by 6 bases and J by 3 bases, 7 bases remained unmatched. CDR3 length: 16 residues. The chain's CDR3 is CASRATGGSDTGELFF. Here the CDR3 DNA reads TGTGCCAGCAGGGCGACAGGGGGCTCGGACACCGGGGAGCTGTTTTTT.

This clonotype was seen repeatedly, ten times or more. The V and J genes are TRBV20-1 and TRBJ1-5; no definite D call. Trimming pared 8 bases from V and 3 bases from J, leaving 20 bases between. The CDR3 length is 15 residues. Germline CDR1 and CDR2: DFQATT and SNEGSKA (reference sequence). CDR3 amino acids: CSLNERADINQPQHF. DNA for the CDR3: TGCAGTCTCAACGAGAGGGCCGACATCAATCAGCCCCAGCATTTT.

The sample holds many counts of this clonotype. The V call is TRBV7-2, the J call TRBJ2-5; D is unclear. The V gene lost 2 bases and the J gene lost 3 bases, with 7 bases spanning the gap. The CDR3 runs 13 residues. Per germline, CDR1 SGHTA and CDR2 FQGNSA. The CDR3 loop reads CASSLQQKETQYF. Written as DNA, the CDR3 is TGTGCCAGCAGCTTACAGCAGAAAGAGACCCAGTACTTC.

This clonotype was seen repeatedly, ten times or more. The chain carries TRBV19 and TRBJ2-3; D perhaps matches TRBD2 (6 bases). Trimming left V 6 bases short and J 6 bases short, with 16 bases between. Germline CDR1 and CDR2: LNHDA and SQIVND (reference sequence). The CDR3 is 14 residues long. The CDR3 sequence: CASRLGAGRDTQYF. For the CDR3, the DNA is TGTGCCAGTAGACTCGGGGCGGGACGGGATACGCAGTATTTT. Full variable domain (missing parts from reference TRBV19 and TRBJ2-3): DGGITQSPKYLFRKEGQNVTLSCEQNLNHDAMYWYRQDPGQGLRLIYYSQIVNDFQKGDIAEGYSVSREKKESFPLTVTSAQKNPTAFYLCASRLGAGRDTQYFGPGTRLTVL.

A note on this clonotype: One base separates it from a far larger clone, so it is likely a read error. The rearrangement joins TRBV10-3 to TRBJ2-7; weak D call: TRBD1 (6 bases). Germline V CDR1 and CDR2: ENHRY, SYGVKD. V was pared by 6 bases and J by 8 bases, with 17 bases between. The length of the CDR3 is 13 residues. The CDR3 protein is CAIRSGQSNQQYF. The CDR3, as DNA: TGTGCCATCAGATCCGGACAGTCGAACCAGCAGTACTTC.

This clonotype has a count of ten or more. V is TRBV6-2 or TRBV6-3 and J is TRBJ2-3; TRBD2 matches 12 bases. J gave up 4 bases and V 5 bases, and 7 bases lay outside the gene matches. From germline, CDR1 is MNHEY and CDR2 SVGEGT. CDR3 size: 16 residues. CDR3 DNA sequence: TGTGCCAGCAGTCGGCTAGCGGGAGGGGGGGCAGATACGCAGTATTTT. This gives the protein CASSRLAGGGADTQYF.

Only a few counts were recorded for this clonotype. J is TRBJ2-7 and V is TRBV7-2, with D possibly TRBD1 on 5 matching bases. V lost 1 base and J 0 bases, leaving 10 bases between the germline ends. The CDR3 has 15 residues. From germline, CDR1 is SGHTA and CDR2 FQGNSA. CDR3 DNA: TGTGCCAGCAGCTTAGTCGCAGGGTCCTCCTACGAGCAGTACTTC. It yields the protein CASSLVAGSSYEQYF. Together with reference TRBV7-2 and TRBJ2-7, the CDR3 gives the full variable domain: GAGVSQSPSNKVTEKGKDVELRCDPISGHTALYWYRQSLGQGLEFLIYFQGNSAPDKSGLPSDRFSAERTGGSVSTLTIQRTQQEDSAVYLCASSLVAGSSYEQYFGPGTRLTVT.

This clonotype was seen repeatedly, ten times or more. V and J are TRBV6-1 and TRBJ1-3; D gene uncertain. The V gene lost 7 bases and the J gene lost 4 bases, with 8 bases spanning the gap. The CDR3 covers 12 residues. Germline-derived CDR1 and CDR2 are MNHNS and SASEGT. DNA for the CDR3: TGTGCCAGCAACGGACCCGGAAACACCATATATTTT. It yields the protein CASNGPGNTIYF.

A note on this clonotype: This likely stems from a read error, as it lies one base from a far larger clone. The rearrangement links TRBV6-8 to TRBJ2-7; D is undetermined. V lost 4 bases to trimming and J lost 4 bases, with 17 bases between them. Germline CDR1 is MNHGY and CDR2 is SAAAGT. The CDR3 length is 15 residues. DNA for the CDR3: TGTGCCAGCAGTTCGCATCAGTGGAGTCCATACGAGCAGTACTTC. This translates into CASSSHQWSPYEQYF.

In its sample, this clonotype was seen many times. The rearrangement links TRBV20-1 to TRBJ2-3; TRBD2 agrees at 7 bases. The CDR3 totals 17 residues. V was clipped by 0 bases and J by 0 bases; unmatched bases: 9. CDR1 DFQATT and CDR2 SNEGSKA come from the germline V gene (reference sequence). The CDR3 loop reads CSARDSGRPPSTDTQYF. The DNA of the CDR3 is TGCAGTGCTAGAGACTCCGGGAGGCCCCCTAGCACAGATACGCAGTATTTT.

Turning to this clonotype: A far larger clone is just one base off, so this is likely a read error. V usage is TRBV28 and J usage is TRBJ1-1; D is uncertain. Germline CDR1 is MDHEN and CDR2 is SYDVKM. The CDR3 is made up of 20 amino acids. V was pared by 5 bases and J by 1 base, with 29 bases between. The CDR3 nucleotides are TGTGCCAGCAGTCATAAGACCCCCGAAAGACAAGGATGGACGAACACTGAAGCTTTCTTT. This gives the protein CASSHKTPERQGWTNTEAFF.

Note on this clonotype: This is likely an artifact of a read error, given a far larger clone one base away. The rearrangement uses TRBV6-2 or TRBV6-3 and TRBJ1-2; D is undetermined. The ends were cut back, 5 bases at V and 8 bases at J, with 21 bases in the middle. Germline V lookup: CDR1 MNHEY, CDR2 SVGEGT. The CDR3 runs to 15 residues. CDR3 sequence: CASSTRGHHAEGYTF. The CDR3 DNA reads TGTGCCAGCAGTACTCGCGGGCACCACGCGGAGGGCTACACCTTC.

In its sample, this clonotype was seen many times. This chain links TRBV2 with TRBJ2-7; maybe TRBD2 (6 bases). The V gene lost 9 bases and the J gene lost 7 bases, with 25 bases spanning the gap. There are 15 residues in the CDR3. The germline gives CDR1 SNHLY, CDR2 FYNNEI. The CDR3 bases are TGTGCCAGTACCCCCATGGGACTGGCCCCAGGGGAGCAGTACTTC. It yields the protein CASTPMGLAPGEQYF.

This clonotype was picked up many times. This sequence joins TRBV12-3 or TRBV12-4 and TRBJ2-1; D is unclear. The CDR3 is 15 residues long. V was trimmed by 3 bases and J by 0 bases, leaving 9 bases between them. CDR3 nucleotide sequence: TGTGCCAGCAGTTTGGACGTGAGCTCCTACAATGAGCAGTTCTTC. This encodes CASSLDVSSYNEQFF.

This clonotype was found many times. This chain links TRBV12-5 with TRBJ2-3; D remains unclear. Looked up from germline, CDR1 is LGHNT and CDR2 is FRNRAP. The CDR3 is 18 amino acids. Trimming shortened V by 3 bases and J by 7 bases, and 26 bases separated the two germline ends. The CDR3 reads CASGFRYPPESDPNTQYF. CDR3 DNA sequence: TGTGCTAGTGGTTTCCGGTACCCCCCGGAGAGTGATCCGAATACGCAGTATTTT.

V gene TRBV5-1 combines with J gene TRBJ2-2, with D possibly TRBD1 on 5 matching bases. This CDR3 contains 15 residues. Trimming shortened V by 4 bases and J by 7 bases, and 17 bases separated the two germline ends. The germline CDR1 and CDR2 sequences are SGHRS and YFSETQ. The CDR3 here is CASSTREFCIGELFF. As DNA, the CDR3 is TGCGCCAGCAGCACCAGGGAATTTTGCATCGGGGAGCTGTTTTTT.

At least ten counts were recorded for this clonotype. V is TRBV30 and J is TRBJ2-7; either TRBD1 or TRBD2 may supply D (6 bases each). Germline CDR1 and CDR2: GTSNPN and SVGIG (reference sequence). CDR3 length: 14 residues. The germline V and J ends were trimmed by 3 bases and 1 base, with 13 bases remaining between them. The CDR3: CAWSKGGTSYEQYF. CDR3 DNA sequence: TGTGCCTGGAGCAAAGGGGGGACATCCTACGAGCAGTACTTC.

In this sample, this clonotype turned up a few times. The gene calls are TRBV3-1 and TRBJ2-5; D perhaps matches TRBD1 (6 bases). The CDR3 covers 17 residues. V was trimmed by 2 bases and J by 0 bases, leaving 16 bases between them. CDR1 and CDR2 (germline): LGHDT, YNNKEL (reference sequence). This chain's CDR3 is CASSQTGSAINQETQYF. The CDR3 DNA follows: TGTGCCAGCAGCCAAACAGGGTCCGCTATCAACCAAGAGACCCAGTACTTC.

The chain links TRBV2 to TRBJ1-5; 8 nucleotides align to TRBD1. Germline V gene lookup returns CDR1 SNHLY and CDR2 FYNNEI. CDR3 length: 14 residues. V lost 6 bases and J lost 11; bases outside the gene matches: 12. CDR3 sequence (DNA): TGTGCCAGCAGGTTGGACAGGGACAATCAAACCCAGCATTTT. As protein: CASRLDRDNQTQHF.

This clonotype was detected ten times or more. The V call is TRBV2, the J call TRBJ1-5, with a possible D match to TRBD1 (5 bases). The CDR3 is made up of 17 amino acids. Germline CDR1 and CDR2: SNHLY and FYNNEI. Trimming left V 4 bases short and J 0 bases short, with 16 bases between. The CDR3 DNA reads TGTGCCAGCAGTGCATGGAGGGGCGCAGGTAGCAATCAGCCCCAGCATTTT. Translation gives CASSAWRGAGSNQPQHF. Filled out from reference TRBV2 and TRBJ1-5, the complete variable domain reads EPEVTQTPSHQVTQMGQEVILRCVPISNHLYFYWYRQILGQKVEFLVSFYNNEISEKSEIFDDQFSVERPDGSNFTLKIRSTKLEDSAMYFCASSAWRGAGSNQPQHFGDGTRLSIL.